The rows below give T cell receptor beta chains drawn from one sample of a study of blood T cell repertoires in COVID-19. TCRdb keeps only in-frame clones here, not all; method: immunoSEQ multiplex PCR. Found here are a few hundred thousand clones, roughly nine tenths of them singletons; the top ten hold less than 1.2%. The specimen sequenced was PBMCs or T cells enriched from blood (not recorded which). These receptors were obtained from a man aged 18 to 30 who had recovered from COVID-19. Both conserved end residues are part of each CDR3. D genes are given only for firm matches. Some rows have no size entry. The others give once, few or many, or a class for an expanded clone.

V	D	J	size	DNA	CDR3
TRBV11-3	-	TRBJ2-3	-	TGTGCCAGCTTGTGGGAGATCACAGATACGCAGTATTTT	CASLWEITDTQYF
TRBV2	-	TRBJ2-7	once	TGTGCCAGTGGGGGTCGGGGGTACGAGCAGTACTTC	CASGGRGYEQYF
TRBV28	-	TRBJ2-7	-	TGTGCCAGCAGTCGCCCGGGATCTCTGAGCTCCTACGAGCAGTACTTC	CASSRPGSLSSYEQYF
TRBV6-5	TRBD2	TRBJ2-7	-	TGTGCCAGCAGGGGGACTAGCGGGGGCTACGAGCAGTACTTC	CASRGTSGGYEQYF
TRBV4-3	-	TRBJ2-2	-	TGCGCCAGCAGCCAGGTTAACAGCCTGAACACCGGGGAGCTGTTTTTT	CASSQVNSLNTGELFF
TRBV29-1	TRBD1	TRBJ2-7	-	TGCAGCGTCTTCCGGGACAGCTTGGACGAGCAGTACTTC	CSVFRDSLDEQYF
TRBV19	-	TRBJ2-6	-	TGTGCCAGTATGCAGGGAATTTCTGGGGCCAACGTCCTGACTTTC	CASMQGISGANVLTF
TRBV5-1	-	TRBJ1-2	once	TGCGCCAGCAGCGACCTCGGGACTCCCCCCATTACTTATGGCTACACCTTC	CASSDLGTPPITYGYTF
TRBV19	-	TRBJ1-5	-	TGTGCCAGTAGTTTACTACAGGCTAGCAATCAGCCCCAGCATTTT	CASSLLQASNQPQHF
TRBV5-1	-	TRBJ1-5	-	TGCGCCAGCAGCTTGAGAGGGAGTAGCAATCAGCCCCAGCATTTT	CASSLRGSSNQPQHF
TRBV7-2	-	TRBJ1-3	-	TGTGCCAGCGGGTCTTACCAGGGAGGAAACACCATATATTTT	CASGSYQGGNTIYF
TRBV4-1	-	TRBJ1-3	-	TGCGCCAGCAGCCAAGTGCCCCCCAGGGGTGGGGGAAACACCATATATTTT	CASSQVPPRGGGNTIYF
TRBV5-4	-	TRBJ2-1	-	TGTGCCAGCAGCTTGGCCGGGGGGCTATCCTACAATGAGCAGTTCTTC	CASSLAGGLSYNEQFF
TRBV27	TRBD1	TRBJ1-5	-	TGTGCCAGCAGGAAGGACAGGGGCAATCAGCCCCAGCATTTT	CASRKDRGNQPQHF
TRBV13	-	TRBJ2-7	-	TGTGCCAGCAGCTTAGTGGGGGCAAGCTACGAGCAGTACTTC	CASSLVGASYEQYF
TRBV7-2	-	TRBJ2-7	-	TGTGCCAGCAGCCCCACGACTCACGGCCCGGAGTACTTC	CASSPTTHGPEYF
TRBV7-2	-	TRBJ2-1	-	TGTGCCAGCAGCCTCACCCCGGGCAGGGCTACCTACAATGAGCAGTTCTTC	CASSLTPGRATYNEQFF
TRBV28	-	TRBJ2-7	once	TGTGCCAGCATTTTTAAAGCAGGGGGGTACGAGCAGTACTTC	CASIFKAGGYEQYF
TRBV6-5	TRBD1	TRBJ1-2	-	TGTGCCAGCAGTAGGACAGGGCCGGATGGCTACACCTTC	CASSRTGPDGYTF
TRBV27	TRBD1	TRBJ2-7	-	TGTGCCAGCAGTTTAAGGACGGGACAGACCGTCTACGAGCAGTACTTC	CASSLRTGQTVYEQYF
TRBV11-2	-	TRBJ1-5	-	TGTGCCAGCAGCTTAGTTGGGGGACTTAGCAATCAGCCCCAGCATTTT	CASSLVGGLSNQPQHF
TRBV30	-	TRBJ1-1	-	TGTGCCTGGAGTGGAAGGGAGGGGACTGAAGCTTTCTTT	CAWSGREGTEAFF
TRBV4-3	-	TRBJ1-1	-	TGCGCCAGCAGCCAAGATGGTAGAGGGGGGAACACTGAAGCTTTCTTT	CASSQDGRGGNTEAFF
TRBV28	-	TRBJ1-5	once	TGTGCCAGCAGTATGGGGGGGGGCTCTCAGCCCCAGCATTTT	CASSMGGGSQPQHF
TRBV5-8	-	TRBJ1-2	-	TGTGCCAGCAGCTTGGGGCCACCGGGACTAAACTATGGCTACACCTTC	CASSLGPPGLNYGYTF
TRBV9	TRBD1	TRBJ2-7	-	TGTGCCAGCAGCCCACGGGACAGGGGGGCTTACGAGCAGTACTTC	CASSPRDRGAYEQYF
TRBV7-2	TRBD2	TRBJ2-1	-	TGTGCCAGCAGCTTAAATCTAGCGGCCGCCTACAATGAGCAGTTCTTC	CASSLNLAAAYNEQFF
TRBV18	-	TRBJ2-5	-	TGTGCCAGCTCACCAGACAGTAGGGAGACCCAGTACTTC	CASSPDSRETQYF
TRBV11-2	-	TRBJ1-5	-	TGTGCCAGCAGCTTAGCGGGGGTTCGGAGTCAGCCCCAGCATTTT	CASSLAGVRSQPQHF
TRBV5-4	TRBD1	TRBJ2-7	-	TGTGCCAGCAGCTCCTCCGGGACAGGGGTGTACGAGCAGTACTTC	CASSSSGTGVYEQYF
TRBV28	TRBD2	TRBJ2-3	-	TGTGCCAGCAGTATCGGACTAGCGGGGGTCACAGATACGCAGTATTTT	CASSIGLAGVTDTQYF
TRBV11-3	TRBD2	TRBJ2-1	once	TGTGCCAGCAGCTTAGTAGGGGTTAGCGGGAGCTACAATGAGCAGTTCTTC	CASSLVGVSGSYNEQFF
TRBV6-5	-	TRBJ2-1	-	TGTGCCAGCCTTAAGAGTTCCTACAATGAGCAGTTCTTC	CASLKSSYNEQFF
TRBV4-2	TRBD1	TRBJ1-2	-	TGTGCCAGCAGCCAAGATAACAGGGGGCGGGGTGGCTACACCTTC	CASSQDNRGRGGYTF
TRBV29-1	-	TRBJ1-1	-	TGCAGCGTCACGGGATTCATGAACACTGAAGCTTTCTTT	CSVTGFMNTEAFF
TRBV10-3	TRBD1	TRBJ2-6	-	TGTGCCATCCGGGACAGGGGGAGGCTTAGCTCTGGGGCCAACGTCCTGACTTTC	CAIRDRGRLSSGANVLTF
TRBV11-2	-	TRBJ1-2	-	TGTGCCAGCAGCTTAGAAATGAGGGGGAGAGGTGGCTACACCTTC	CASSLEMRGRGGYTF
TRBV4-2	-	TRBJ2-7	-	TGTGCCAGCAGCCAAGGGTCCGGGGGGCTCAACGAGCAGTACTTC	CASSQGSGGLNEQYF
TRBV5-1	TRBD2	TRBJ2-3	-	TGCGCCAGCAGCTGGGGGGGACTCACAGATACGCAGTATTTT	CASSWGGLTDTQYF
TRBV6-4	TRBD1	TRBJ1-2	once	TGTGCCAGCACCAAGGGACAGGGAGAGCCCTACACCTTC	CASTKGQGEPYTF
TRBV7-8	-	TRBJ1-5	-	TGTGCCAGCAGCTTCGGGTGGGGGGGTAATGAACCCCAGCATTTT	CASSFGWGGNEPQHF
TRBV19	TRBD1	TRBJ2-3	-	TGTGCCAGTAGTAACCGACAGGGGGGGACAGATACGCAGTATTTT	CASSNRQGGTDTQYF
TRBV7-9	TRBD1	TRBJ2-3	-	TGTGCCAGCAGTTCCCCCGACAGGGTTGCAGATACGCAGTATTTT	CASSSPDRVADTQYF
TRBV19	-	TRBJ2-7	-	TGTGCCAGTAGCCTGAGTGGGGCAGGAATATCCTACGAGCAGTACTTC	CASSLSGAGISYEQYF
TRBV4-3	-	TRBJ2-1	-	TGCGCCAGCAGCAAAGGTCCGGGGTCCGCCAATGAGCAGTTCTTC	CASSKGPGSANEQFF
TRBV29-1	-	TRBJ2-5	once	TGCAGCGTCGAGGGGGGGTACCAAGAGACCCAGTACTTC	CSVEGGYQETQYF
TRBV4-1	TRBD1	TRBJ1-1	-	TGCGCCAGCAGCCGACTAACCGGGACAGATCACACTGAAGCTTTCTTT	CASSRLTGTDHTEAFF
TRBV6-5	TRBD1	TRBJ1-2	-	TGTGCCAACACTCCCGACAGGGGCGCTGGCTACACCTTC	CANTPDRGAGYTF
TRBV20-1	-	TRBJ2-7	-	TGCAGTGCTAGAGTATCCTTCGAGCAGTACTTC	CSARVSFEQYF
TRBV6-2/TRBV6-3	-	TRBJ2-7	-	TGTGCCAGCAGTTACCCGGGTACGGCCCCTTACGAGCAGTACTTC	CASSYPGTAPYEQYF
TRBV20-1	-	TRBJ1-2	once	TGCAGTGCTAGCGAGGAGCGCTACACCTTC	CSASEERYTF
TRBV6-5	TRBD1	TRBJ1-5	-	TGTGCCAGCAGTCGGGACAGGAATAGCAATCAGCCCCAGCATTTT	CASSRDRNSNQPQHF
TRBV6-5	TRBD2	TRBJ2-7	-	TGTGCCAGCAGTTACTTGAGGACTAGCGGGTCTTACGAGCAGTACTTC	CASSYLRTSGSYEQYF
TRBV7-7	TRBD2	TRBJ2-3	-	TGTGCCAGCAGCCCGACTAGCGGGAGTGGAGATACGCAGTATTTT	CASSPTSGSGDTQYF
TRBV7-2	TRBD1	TRBJ1-5	few	TGTGCCAGCAGCTTATCCGGGACAGGGAGTTATAGCAATCAGCCCCAGCATTTT	CASSLSGTGSYSNQPQHF
TRBV3-1/TRBV3-2	-	TRBJ1-3	-	TGTGCCAGCAGCCAAGTTTCAGGACAGCTCATATATTTT	CASSQVSGQLIYF
TRBV6-5	-	TRBJ1-6	-	TGTGCCAGCACCACGGGGGGGTTCGATTCACCCCTCCACTTT	CASTTGGFDSPLHF
TRBV6-2/TRBV6-3	TRBD2	TRBJ2-5	-	TGTGCCAGCAGTTACGGCGAGCGGGAGAGTCTAGAGACCCAGTACTTC	CASSYGERESLETQYF
TRBV27	TRBD1	TRBJ1-2	-	TGTGCCAGCAGTTTATCGACAGGGGGCGCGTCGAATGGCTACACCTTC	CASSLSTGGASNGYTF
TRBV7-7	-	TRBJ1-1	-	TGTGCCAGCAGCTTAGAGGCTAGTCTGAACACTGAAGCTTTCTTT	CASSLEASLNTEAFF